The present entry profiles one T cell receptor (beta chain) with its context. The CDR3 is 12 amino acids. CDR1 and CDR2 from the germline V gene are MNHEY and SVGAGI. Trimming took 8 bases from V and 14 from J; bases not matched to a gene: 12. In the authors' methods: Nucleated cell counts were estimated from reference gene primer amplification. This table comes from immunoSEQ multiplex PCR, and its TCRdb copy is limited to in-frame clones, with some not included. The V and J calls and clone size are taken from that table; D and trimming were inferred from the DNA. Of roughly 150,000 clones in the sample, roughly nine tenths were seen once. The data derive from a study of blood T cell repertoires in COVID-19. Study-wide background: Acute and convalescent COVID-19 samples came from the United States, Italy and Spain. PBMCs, B-cell-depleted T cells, or T cells were the source of the cDNA or gDNA that made up the material.

The V and J genes are TRBV6-5 and TRBJ2-1; 7 bases match TRBD2. Sequencing used peripheral blood. This sequence was found in a human donor in a cohort sampled during active COVID-19. The CDR3 is CASGRESWEKFF. For the CDR3, the DNA is TGTGCCAGCGGGCGGGAGTCATGGGAGAAGTTCTTC.